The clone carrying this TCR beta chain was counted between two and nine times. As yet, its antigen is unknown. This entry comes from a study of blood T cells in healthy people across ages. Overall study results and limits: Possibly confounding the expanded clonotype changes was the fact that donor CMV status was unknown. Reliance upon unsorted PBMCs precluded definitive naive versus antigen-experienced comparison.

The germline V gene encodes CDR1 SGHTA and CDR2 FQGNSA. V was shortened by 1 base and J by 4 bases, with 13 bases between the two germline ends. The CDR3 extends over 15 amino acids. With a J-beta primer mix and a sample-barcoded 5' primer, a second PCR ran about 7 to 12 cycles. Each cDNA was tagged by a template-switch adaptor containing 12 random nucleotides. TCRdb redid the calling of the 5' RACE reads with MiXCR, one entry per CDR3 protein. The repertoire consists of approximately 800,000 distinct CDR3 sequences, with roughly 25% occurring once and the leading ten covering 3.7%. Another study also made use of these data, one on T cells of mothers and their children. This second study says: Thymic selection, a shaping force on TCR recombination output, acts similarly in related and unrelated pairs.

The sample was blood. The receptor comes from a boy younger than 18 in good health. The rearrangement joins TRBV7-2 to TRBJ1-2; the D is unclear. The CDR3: CASSLVELGFYGYTF. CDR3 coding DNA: TGTGCCAGCAGCTTAGTAGAATTGGGATTCTATGGCTACACCTTC.